Listed here is a single T cell receptor beta chain. This sample is drawn from a study of T cell changes during pregnancy in multiple sclerosis. Germline V gene sequence: CDR1 LNHDA, CDR2 SQIVND (reference sequence). The CDR3 extends over 18 amino acids. Trimming took 1 base from V and 3 from J; bases not matched to a gene: 11. Libraries were prepared by immunoSEQ multiplex PCR; TCRdb keeps only in-frame clonotypes and omits some of them. The repertoire holds around 96,000 clones, with around 94% as singletons. The specimen was peripheral blood, collected after pregnancy. V is TRBV19 and J is TRBJ2-7, with 11 bases lining up with TRBD2. The clonotype comes from a female donor in good health, enrolled as a control in a pregnancy study. The CDR3 DNA is TGTGCCAGTAGTATAGGCGGAAGTGGACTAGCGGGCGGCTACGAGCAGTACTTC. Residues: CASSIGGSGLAGGYEQYF.